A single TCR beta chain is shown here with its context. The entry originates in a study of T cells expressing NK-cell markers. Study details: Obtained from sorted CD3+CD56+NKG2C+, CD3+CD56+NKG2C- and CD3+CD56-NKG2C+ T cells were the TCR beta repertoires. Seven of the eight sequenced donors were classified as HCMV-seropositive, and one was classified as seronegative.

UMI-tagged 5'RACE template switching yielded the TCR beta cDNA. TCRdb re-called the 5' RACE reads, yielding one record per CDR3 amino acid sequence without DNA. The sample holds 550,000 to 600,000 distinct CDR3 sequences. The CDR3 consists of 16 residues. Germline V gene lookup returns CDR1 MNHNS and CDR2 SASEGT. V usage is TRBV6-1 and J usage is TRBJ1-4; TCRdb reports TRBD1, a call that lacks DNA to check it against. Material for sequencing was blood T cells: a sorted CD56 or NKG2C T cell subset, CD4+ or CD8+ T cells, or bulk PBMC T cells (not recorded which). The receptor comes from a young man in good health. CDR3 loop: CASSPVSRSTNEKLFF.